What follows describes a single T cell receptor beta chain. This specimen comes from a study of blood T cell repertoires in COVID-19. About the study: Specimens from acute and convalescent COVID-19 originated in the United States, Italy and Spain.

V lost 1 base and J lost 6, with 12 bases in between. Germline-derived CDR1 and CDR2 are SGHVS and FNYEAQ. The CDR3 has 15 amino acids. The protocol was immunoSEQ multiplex PCR, while the TCRdb copy is restricted to in-frame clones and leaves out a portion. Of over 400,000 clones listed, 85% to 90% are singletons. Patients of the Seattle cohort, enrolled during active infection, were followed longitudinally. The sequenced sample consisted of peripheral blood. The gene calls are TRBV7-6 and TRBJ2-2; tentative D call: TRBD2 (6 bases). The TCR comes from a woman aged 45 to 65 with COVID-19, enrolled during active disease. In DNA form, the CDR3 reads TGTGCCAGCAGCTTAGGGCACGGGGGTGCCGGGGAGCTGTTTTTT. Encoded protein: CASSLGHGGAGELFF. The whole variable domain, filled in from reference TRBV7-6 and TRBJ2-2, reads GAGVSQSPRYKVTKRGQDVALRCDPISGHVSLYWYRQALGQGPEFLTYFNYEAQQDKSGLPNDRFSAERPEGSISTLTIQRTEQRDSAMYRCASSLGHGGAGELFFGEGSRLTVL.